This passage covers 10 T cell receptor beta chains from one sample sequenced in a study of Tregs in tolerant kidney transplant recipients. Mixed chimerism was transient after nonmyeloablative marrow transplants from related graft donors. Produced via immunoSEQ multiplex PCR; TCRdb's table is partial and in-frame only. This sample's table reports about 23,000 clones. The source material was CD4+ T cells from blood (PBMCs), sampled 6 months after the transplant. These TCRs come from a human patient who received a combined kidney and bone marrow transplant. Some T cells may trace back to the graft donor.

With regard to this clone: The read is 3 residues too short to cover the CDR3 end, so that end is filled in from the germline J gene. The V call is TRBV18, the J call TRBJ1-5; 9 nucleotides agree with TRBD1. The J segment lost 6 bases and the V segment lost 3 bases, leaving 3 bases of the junction unmatched. Germline assignment: CDR1 KGHSH and CDR2 LQKENI. This CDR3 has 14 residues. The sequenced CDR3 bases are TGTGCCAGCTCACCGGGGACAGGGTCTCAGCCC. Encoded protein: CASSPGTGSQP. The complete CDR3 protein is CASSPGTGSQPQHF.

Turning to this clone: The read is 3 residues too short to cover the CDR3 end, so that end is filled in from the germline J gene. The V and J genes are TRBV29-1 and TRBJ1-5, with TRBD1 as a possible D gene (6 bases). This CDR3 is 13 amino acids long. The V end was cut by 5 bases, the J end by 4 bases, with 12 bases between. Germline lookup yields CDR1 SQVTM and CDR2 ANQGSEA. Incomplete CDR3 DNA: TGCAGCGTTCCTCGACAGGAGAATCAGCCC. It encodes CSVPRQENQP. The full CDR3 is CSVPRQENQPQHF.

The CDR3 bases that were read are TGTGCCAGCAGTTACCGACAGGGAAGCACCGGGGAG. Amino acids: CASSYRQGSTGE. The full CDR3 reads CASSYRQGSTGELFF. The chain combines TRBV2 with TRBJ2-2, with 7 positions matching TRBD1. The read is 3 residues too short to cover the CDR3 end, so that end is filled in from the germline J gene. CDR1 is SNHLY, CDR2 FYNNEI, per germline. The CDR3 contains 15 residues. V dropped 5 bases and J dropped 4; count of bases not matched to a gene: 7.

In regard to this clone: The read terminates 3 residues ahead of where the CDR3 ends, so the germline J gene completes it. The rearrangement joins TRBV5-1 to TRBJ1-2; 10 positions match TRBD1. The V gene end was trimmed by 3 bases and the J gene end by 4 bases; junction bases not matched to a gene: 3. The length of the CDR3 is 14 residues. In germline, CDR1 is SGHRS, CDR2 YFSETQ. The DNA read from the CDR3 is TGCGCCAGCAGCTCCCGACAGGGGGCCTATGGC. Its protein product is CASSSRQGAYG. From start to end, the CDR3 is CASSSRQGAYGYTF.

With regard to this clone: The CDR3 extends 3 residues past the end of the read, so its final part is completed from the germline J gene. The gene calls are TRBV7-6 and TRBJ2-1, with TRBD2 matching 10 bases. The CDR3 consists of 16 residues. J lost 7 bases, V lost 5 bases, and 11 bases had no gene match. Germline V CDR1 and CDR2: SGHVS, FNYEAQ. CDR3 DNA (partial): TGTGCCAGCAGCACGGGCAGCGGGGGGGCGTGGAATGAG. This codes for CASSTGSGGAWNE. The CDR3, in full, reads CASSTGSGGAWNEQFF.

Comment on this clone: Read sequence stops 3 residues before the CDR3 end, and the germline J gene provides the missing end. J is TRBJ1-5 and V is TRBV30; D ambiguous. V was trimmed by 4 bases and J by 0 bases, leaving 13 bases between them. Germline CDR1 GTSNPN, CDR2 SVGIG (reference sequence). CDR3 size: 15 residues. CDR3: CAWNKGGLSNQPQHF. CDR3 DNA, as far as it was read: TGTGCCTGGAACAAGGGAGGACTTAGCAATCAGCCC.

As regards this clone: The CDR3 extends 3 residues past the end of the read, so its final part is completed from the germline J gene. The rearrangement joins TRBV7-2 to TRBJ2-3, with TRBD1 as a possible D gene (5 bases). Trimming took 3 bases from V and 6 from J, leaving 7 bases between them. This CDR3 spans 12 amino acids. The germline gives CDR1 SGHTA, CDR2 FQGNSA. CDR3 DNA (partial): TGTGCCAGCAGCTTCGACAGCGATACG. Translation: CASSFDSDT. From start to end, the CDR3 is CASSFDSDTQYF.

Note on this clone: The DNA ends 3 residues before the CDR3 does, and the rest of the CDR3 is filled in from the germline J gene. V is TRBV2 and J is TRBJ2-7; 8 bases map to TRBD2. The CDR3 has 14 residues. The V gene end was trimmed by 7 bases and the J gene end by 3 bases; junction bases not matched to a gene: 8. Germline V gene data show CDR1 as SNHLY and CDR2 as FYNNEI. CDR3 DNA (partial): TGTGCCAGCACCAAGTCGGGGGGGGTCTACGAG. The encoded protein is CASTKSGGVYE. From start to end, the CDR3 is CASTKSGGVYEQYF.

About this clone itself: The CDR3 goes on 3 residues after the read ends, and that part is filled in from the germline J gene. This chain connects TRBV11-2 to TRBJ1-5, with D possibly being TRBD1 (5 bases). The CDR3 totals 15 residues. The ends were cut back, 2 bases at V and 4 bases at J, with 12 bases in the middle. From germline, CDR1 is SGHAT and CDR2 FQNNGV. The CDR3 loop reads CASSLLAGKNQPQHF. The sequenced CDR3 bases are TGTGCCAGCAGCTTATTGGCAGGGAAGAATCAGCCC.

On this clone itself: The read halts 3 residues ahead of the CDR3 end, with the missing end drawn from the germline J gene. The chain recombines TRBV10-1 with TRBJ2-7, with 14 positions matching TRBD2. V was clipped by 6 bases and J by 2 bases; unmatched bases: 3. The CDR3 length is 15 residues. Germline CDR1 WNHNN, CDR2 SYGVQD (reference sequence). CDR3 bases read: TGCGCCAGCAGCTTGGGACTAGCGGGGGCCTACGAG. It is translated as CASSLGLAGAYE. In full, the CDR3 reads CASSLGLAGAYEQYF.